In this sample, the clone carrying this TCR beta chain turned up once. As for time point: pretreatment peripheral blood. All patients carried locally advanced or metastatic urothelial carcinoma. Deletions cut 4 bases from V and 8 bases from J, with 17 bases between. Germline lookup yields CDR1 LGHNA and CDR2 YSLEER. The CDR3 extends over 14 amino acids. The data derive from a study of PD-L1 blockade in urothelial cancer. As for the study in general: Beginning around 2014, patients received atezolizumab, given as 1,200 mg intravenously every 3 weeks. In terms of prior chemotherapy, patients had received 0 to 3 regimens.

Clones were read by immunoSEQ multiplex PCR, and TCRdb kept only the in-frame ones, dropping some. Of tens of thousands of clones listed, around 88% were seen once; the top ten hold 14% to 15%. This specimen consisted of PBMCs, obtained around atezolizumab (anti-PD-L1) treatment. This clonotype originated in an older woman with urothelial cancer. The chain is built from TRBV4-3 and TRBJ1-2; D gene ambiguous. The CDR3 reads CASSPRQTGSGYTF. The CDR3 DNA sequence: TGCGCCAGCAGCCCCCGGCAGACGGGGAGCGGCTACACCTTC.